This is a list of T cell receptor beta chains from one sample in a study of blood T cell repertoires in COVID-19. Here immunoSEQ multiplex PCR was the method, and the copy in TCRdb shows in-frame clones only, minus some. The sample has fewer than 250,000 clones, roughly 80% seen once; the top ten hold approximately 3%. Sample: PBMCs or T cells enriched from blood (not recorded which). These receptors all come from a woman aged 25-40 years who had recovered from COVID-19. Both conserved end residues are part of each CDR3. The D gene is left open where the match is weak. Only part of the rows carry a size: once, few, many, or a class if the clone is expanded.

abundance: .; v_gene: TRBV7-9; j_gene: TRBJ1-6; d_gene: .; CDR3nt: TGTGCCAGCAGTATCCGTGATTCACCCCTCCACTTT; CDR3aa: CASSIRDSPLHF
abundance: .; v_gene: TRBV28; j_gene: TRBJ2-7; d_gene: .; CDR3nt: TGTGCCAGCAGTCCGTACTACGAGCAGTACTTC; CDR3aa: CASSPYYEQYF
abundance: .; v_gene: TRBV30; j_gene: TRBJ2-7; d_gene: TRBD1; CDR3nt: TGTGCCTGGAGCGGCGACAGGGGCTACGAGCAGTACTTC; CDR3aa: CAWSGDRGYEQYF
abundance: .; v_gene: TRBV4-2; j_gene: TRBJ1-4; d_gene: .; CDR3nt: TGTGCCAGCAGCCACGACCGGGACACTCGAGCGATATTTAATGAAAAACTGTTTTTT; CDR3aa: CASSHDRDTRAIFNEKLFF
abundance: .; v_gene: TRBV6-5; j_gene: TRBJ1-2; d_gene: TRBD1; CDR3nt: TGTGCCAGCAGTTACCGGGACAGGGGACACTATGGCTACACCTTC; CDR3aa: CASSYRDRGHYGYTF
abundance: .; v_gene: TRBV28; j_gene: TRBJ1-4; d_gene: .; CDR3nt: TGTGCCAGCAGCTCCGACAGTTCAACTAATGAAAAACTGTTTTTT; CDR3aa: CASSSDSSTNEKLFF
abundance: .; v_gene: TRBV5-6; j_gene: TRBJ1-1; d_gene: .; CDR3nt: TGTGCCAGCAGCTTAGTCCCCCAGGTTAACACTGAAGCTTTCTTT; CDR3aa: CASSLVPQVNTEAFF
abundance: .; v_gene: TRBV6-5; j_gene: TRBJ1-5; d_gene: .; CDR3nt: TGTGCCAGCGGGTCCGGGGGTAGCAATCAGCCCCAGCATTTT; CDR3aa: CASGSGGSNQPQHF
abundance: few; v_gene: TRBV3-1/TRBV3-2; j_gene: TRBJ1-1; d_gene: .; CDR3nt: TGTGCCAGCAGCCTAGGGAGGCAGGGAAACACTGAAGCTTTCTTT; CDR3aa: CASSLGRQGNTEAFF
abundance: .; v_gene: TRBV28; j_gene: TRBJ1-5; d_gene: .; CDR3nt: TGTGCCAGCAGCAACGCCGGGATCTTCAATCAGCCCCAGCATTTT; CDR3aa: CASSNAGIFNQPQHF
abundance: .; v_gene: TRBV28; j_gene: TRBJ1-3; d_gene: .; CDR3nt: TGTGCCAGCAGACCCACCGGGGGAAGAAACACCATATATTTT; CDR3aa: CASRPTGGRNTIYF
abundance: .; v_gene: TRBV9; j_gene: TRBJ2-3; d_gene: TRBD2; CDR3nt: TGTGCCAGCAGCGTAGAAAGCGGGAGGGCGTCAGATACGCAGTATTTT; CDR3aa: CASSVESGRASDTQYF
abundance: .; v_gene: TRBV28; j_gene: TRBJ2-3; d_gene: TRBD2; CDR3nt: TGTGCCAGCAGTCGGCGGGGGGGACACACAGATACGCAGTATTTT; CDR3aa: CASSRRGGHTDTQYF
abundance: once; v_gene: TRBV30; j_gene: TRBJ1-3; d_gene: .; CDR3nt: TGTGCCTGGAGTGTGGGGCCCTCTGGAAACACCATATATTTT; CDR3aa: CAWSVGPSGNTIYF
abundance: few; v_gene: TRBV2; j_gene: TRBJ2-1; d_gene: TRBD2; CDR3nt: TGTGCCAGCAGTGAATTGGGGGGGACCTACAATGAGCAGTTCTTC; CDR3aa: CASSELGGTYNEQFF
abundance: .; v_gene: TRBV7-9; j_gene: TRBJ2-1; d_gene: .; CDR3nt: TGTGCCAGCAGCTTAGTCTTCCCGAATGAGCAGTTCTTC; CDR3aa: CASSLVFPNEQFF
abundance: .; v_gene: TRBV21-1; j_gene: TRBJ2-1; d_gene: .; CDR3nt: TGTGCCAGCAGCAGAGGGGGCTGGGTTGAGCAGTTCTTC; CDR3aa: CASSRGGWVEQFF
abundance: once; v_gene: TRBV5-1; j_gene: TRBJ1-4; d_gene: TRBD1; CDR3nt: TGCGCCAGCAGCTTGTTAGGGGGCAGTGATGAAAAACTGTTTTTT; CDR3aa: CASSLLGGSDEKLFF
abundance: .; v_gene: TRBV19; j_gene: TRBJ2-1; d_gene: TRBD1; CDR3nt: TGTGCCAGTAGTTCAGACAGGGTGGTCGACAATGAGCAGTTCTTC; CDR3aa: CASSSDRVVDNEQFF
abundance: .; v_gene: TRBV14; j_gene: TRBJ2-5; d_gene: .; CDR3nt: TGTGCCAGCAGCCAAGACAAGGGGACACACCAAGAGACCCAGTACTTC; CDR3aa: CASSQDKGTHQETQYF
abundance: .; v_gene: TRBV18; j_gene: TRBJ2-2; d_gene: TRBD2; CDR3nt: TGTGCCAGCTCATCAACAATAGCGGGGGGCGCCACCGGGGAGCTGTTTTTT; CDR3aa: CASSSTIAGGATGELFF
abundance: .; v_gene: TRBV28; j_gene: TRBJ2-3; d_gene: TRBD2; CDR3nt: TGTGCCAGCACCAATGGGAGGGCCTTGGGAGATACGCAGTATTTT; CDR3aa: CASTNGRALGDTQYF
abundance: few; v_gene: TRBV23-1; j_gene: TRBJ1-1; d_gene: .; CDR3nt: TGCGCCAGCAGTCAATCCCCGGGAGACAAAAGGACTGAAGCTTTCTTT; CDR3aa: CASSQSPGDKRTEAFF
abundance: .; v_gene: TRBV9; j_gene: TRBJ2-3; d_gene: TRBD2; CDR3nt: TGTGCCAGCAGCGTTCTTGCGGGAGGGACCGCTAGCACAGATACGCAGTATTTT; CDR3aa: CASSVLAGGTASTDTQYF
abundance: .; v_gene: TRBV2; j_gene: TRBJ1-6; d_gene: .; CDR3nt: TGTGCCAGCAGTGACAACATCCCCTCCTATAATTCACCCCTCCACTTT; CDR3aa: CASSDNIPSYNSPLHF
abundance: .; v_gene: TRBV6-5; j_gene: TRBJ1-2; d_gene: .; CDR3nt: TGTGCCAGCAGTTACAAGGGGAACTATGGCTACACCTTC; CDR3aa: CASSYKGNYGYTF